Listed below are T cell receptor beta chains from one sample, sequenced in a study of T cell responses to AZD1222 COVID-19 vaccine. This table comes from immunoSEQ multiplex PCR, and its TCRdb copy is limited to in-frame clones, with some not included. The sample lists some 120,000 clones; about nine tenths were seen once. This sample comprised peripheral blood, obtained on day 0 of AZD1222 vaccination. The receptor source for this set is an adult in good health. The CDR3 runs from the conserved cysteine through the conserved F or W. Fields, in order: clone size, V gene, D gene, J gene, CDR3 protein, CDR3 DNA. A D gene is named only where the DNA matches it firmly. Clone size is not always given. Where it is, it says once, few, many or a class for expanded clones.

.	TRBV4-3	.	TRBJ1-5	CASSQTWGSNQPQHF	TGCGCCAGCAGCCAAACGTGGGGGTCGAATCAGCCCCAGCATTTT
.	TRBV3-1/TRBV3-2	.	TRBJ1-1	CASSQDGGLGNTEAFF	TGTGCCAGCAGCCAAGACGGGGGGCTGGGGAACACTGAAGCTTTCTTT
.	TRBV6-5	.	TRBJ1-2	CASSADRNYGYTF	TGTGCCAGCAGCGCTGACAGAAACTATGGCTACACCTTC
.	TRBV5-1	TRBD2	TRBJ2-3	CASSRWTSGTDTQYF	TGCGCCAGCAGCCGTTGGACTAGCGGCACAGATACGCAGTATTTT
.	TRBV5-8	TRBD2	TRBJ2-3	CASSQLAGLTDTQYF	TGTGCCAGCAGCCAATTAGCGGGGCTGACGGATACGCAGTATTTT
.	TRBV19	TRBD1	TRBJ1-1	CASSIWDRGNEAFF	TGTGCCAGTAGTATTTGGGACAGGGGGAACGAAGCTTTCTTT
.	TRBV5-1	TRBD2	TRBJ2-1	CASSLTSGGYNEQFF	TGCGCCAGCAGCTTGACTAGCGGGGGCTACAATGAGCAGTTCTTC
.	TRBV7-8	.	TRBJ2-2	CASSRVPGLQDTGELFF	TGTGCCAGCAGCCGCGTTCCAGGCCTTCAGGACACCGGGGAGCTGTTTTTT
.	TRBV5-1	.	TRBJ2-3	CASSSTPSTDTQYF	TGCGCCAGCAGCTCAACCCCTAGCACAGATACGCAGTATTTT
.	TRBV27	TRBD1	TRBJ2-7	CASSRNRGDEQYF	TGTGCCAGCAGTAGGAACAGGGGGGACGAGCAGTACTTC
.	TRBV5-4	.	TRBJ1-1	CASSSTVDGTEAFF	TGTGCCAGCAGCTCGACAGTCGATGGCACTGAAGCTTTCTTT
.	TRBV5-1	TRBD1	TRBJ2-3	CASSLGQGSDTQYF	TGCGCCAGCAGCTTGGGACAGGGCTCAGATACGCAGTATTTT
.	TRBV19	.	TRBJ2-7	CASSPGLSYEQYF	TGTGCCAGTAGTCCGGGTCTCTCCTACGAGCAGTACTTC
.	TRBV2	.	TRBJ1-2	CASSRDNYGYTF	TGTGCCAGCAGTAGGGATAACTATGGCTACACCTTC
.	TRBV11-2	.	TRBJ2-7	CASSLETVSNYEQYF	TGTGCCAGCAGCTTGGAAACAGTTTCTAACTACGAGCAGTACTTC
.	TRBV5-1	TRBD1	TRBJ1-3	CASSASTGAKGNTIYF	TGCGCCAGCAGCGCTTCGACAGGGGCGAAAGGAAACACCATATATTTT
.	TRBV7-2	.	TRBJ2-3	CASSSFQALDTQYF	TGTGCCAGCAGCTCCTTTCAGGCTCTAGATACGCAGTATTTT
.	TRBV7-8	.	TRBJ1-5	CASSPRGTPGSNQPQHF	TGTGCCAGCAGCCCCCGGGGGACACCTGGTAGCAATCAGCCCCAGCATTTT
.	TRBV7-9	TRBD1	TRBJ1-1	CAQGAGAPEAFF	TGTGCCCAGGGGGCGGGGGCCCCTGAAGCTTTCTTT
.	TRBV4-2	TRBD2	TRBJ2-2	CASSQGLAGGVIWELFF	TGTGCCAGCAGCCAAGGGCTCGCGGGGGGCGTTATCTGGGAGCTGTTTTTT
few	TRBV7-8	.	TRBJ1-1	CASSSSGAPTEAFF	TGTGCCAGCAGTTCAAGCGGGGCGCCCACTGAAGCTTTCTTT
.	TRBV5-1	TRBD1	TRBJ1-3	CASSSQPEGTGVGNTIYF	TGCGCCAGCAGCTCACAACCGGAAGGGACAGGGGTAGGAAACACCATATATTTT
.	TRBV2	TRBD2	TRBJ2-3	CASSSGGATDTQYF	TGTGCCAGCAGTAGCGGGGGGGCGACAGATACGCAGTATTTT